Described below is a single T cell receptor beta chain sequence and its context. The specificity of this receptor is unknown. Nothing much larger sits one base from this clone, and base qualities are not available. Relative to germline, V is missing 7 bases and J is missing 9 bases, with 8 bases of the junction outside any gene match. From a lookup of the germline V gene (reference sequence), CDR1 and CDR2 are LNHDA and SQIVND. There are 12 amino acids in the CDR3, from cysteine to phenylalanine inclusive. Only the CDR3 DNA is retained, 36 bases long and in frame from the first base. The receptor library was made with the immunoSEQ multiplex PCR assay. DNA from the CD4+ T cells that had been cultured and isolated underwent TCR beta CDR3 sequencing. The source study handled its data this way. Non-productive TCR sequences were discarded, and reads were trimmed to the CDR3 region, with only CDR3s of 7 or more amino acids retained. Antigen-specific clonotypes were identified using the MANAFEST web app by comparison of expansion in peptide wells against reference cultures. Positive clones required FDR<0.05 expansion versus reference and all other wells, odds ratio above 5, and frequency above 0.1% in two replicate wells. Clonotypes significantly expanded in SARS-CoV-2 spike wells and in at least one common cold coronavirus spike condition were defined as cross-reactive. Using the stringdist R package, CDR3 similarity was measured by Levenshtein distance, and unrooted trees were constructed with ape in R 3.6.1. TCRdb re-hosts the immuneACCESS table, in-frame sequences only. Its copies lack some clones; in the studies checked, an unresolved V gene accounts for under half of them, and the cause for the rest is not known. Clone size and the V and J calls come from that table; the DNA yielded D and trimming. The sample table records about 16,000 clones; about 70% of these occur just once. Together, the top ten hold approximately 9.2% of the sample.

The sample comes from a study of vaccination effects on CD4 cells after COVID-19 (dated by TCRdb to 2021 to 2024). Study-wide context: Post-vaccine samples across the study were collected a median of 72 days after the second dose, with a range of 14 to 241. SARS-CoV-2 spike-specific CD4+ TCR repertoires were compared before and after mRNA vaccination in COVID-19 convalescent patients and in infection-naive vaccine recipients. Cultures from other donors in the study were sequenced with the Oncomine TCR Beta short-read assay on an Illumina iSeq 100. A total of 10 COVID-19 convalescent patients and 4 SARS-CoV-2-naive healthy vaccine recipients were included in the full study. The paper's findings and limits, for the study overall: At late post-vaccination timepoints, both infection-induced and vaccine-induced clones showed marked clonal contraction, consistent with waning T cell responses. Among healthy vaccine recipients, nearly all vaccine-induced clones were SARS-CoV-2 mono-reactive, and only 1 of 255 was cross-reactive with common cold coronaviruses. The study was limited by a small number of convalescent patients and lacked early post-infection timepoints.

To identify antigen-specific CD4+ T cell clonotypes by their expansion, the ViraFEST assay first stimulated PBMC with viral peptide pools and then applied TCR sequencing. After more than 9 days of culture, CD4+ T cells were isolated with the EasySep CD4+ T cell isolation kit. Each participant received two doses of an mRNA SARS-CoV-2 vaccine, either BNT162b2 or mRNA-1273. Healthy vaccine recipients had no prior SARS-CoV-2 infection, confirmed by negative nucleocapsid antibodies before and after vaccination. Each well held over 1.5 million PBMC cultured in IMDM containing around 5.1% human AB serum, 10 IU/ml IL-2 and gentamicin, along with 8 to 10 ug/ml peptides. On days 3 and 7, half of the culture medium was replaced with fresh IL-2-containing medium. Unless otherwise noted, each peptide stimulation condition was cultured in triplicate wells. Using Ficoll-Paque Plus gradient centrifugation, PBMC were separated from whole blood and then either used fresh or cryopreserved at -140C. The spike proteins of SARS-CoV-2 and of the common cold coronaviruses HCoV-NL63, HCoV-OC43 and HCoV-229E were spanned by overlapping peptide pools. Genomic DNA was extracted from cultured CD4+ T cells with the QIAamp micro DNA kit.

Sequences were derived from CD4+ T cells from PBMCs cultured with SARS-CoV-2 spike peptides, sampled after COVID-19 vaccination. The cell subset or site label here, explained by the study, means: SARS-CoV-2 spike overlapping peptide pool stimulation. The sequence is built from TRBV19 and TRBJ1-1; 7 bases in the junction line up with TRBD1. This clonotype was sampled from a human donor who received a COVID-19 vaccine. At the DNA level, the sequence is TGTGCCAGTATCCCGCGACAGGGACAAGCTTTCTTT. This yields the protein CASIPRQGQAFF.